Shown below are 14 T cell receptor beta chains from a single sample sequenced in a study of CD8 T cells in Susac syndrome. Random-hexamer reverse transcription was applied to roughly 0.5 to 1 ug RNA. A single record per CDR3 protein comes from TCRdb applying MiXCR to the immunoSEQ multiplex PCR reads. The data hold about 180,000 distinct CDR3 sequences, with 90% to 97% observed a single time. Sequencing was performed on CD4+ T cells from PBMCs. The receptors stem from a human donor with multiple sclerosis.

This clonotype was observed a handful of times. CDR3 in amino acids: CASSLGQRGTHIYTQYF. DNA for the CDR3: TGCGCCAGCAGCCTGGGACAGCGAGGGACACACATTTATACGCAGTATTTT. The chain uses TRBV5-1 and TRBJ2-3, with 7 bases matching TRBD1. Germline lookup yields CDR1 SGHRS and CDR2 YFSETQ. This CDR3 is built from 17 residues. Unmatched junction bases numbered 18, after V lost 4 bases and J lost 7 bases.

V usage is TRBV15 and J usage is TRBJ1-1, with a possible D match to TRBD1 (6 bases). V shed 0 bases and J shed 11 bases, with 19 bases lying between them. The germline V gene encodes CDR1 LNHNV and CDR2 YYDKDF (reference sequence). This CDR3 has 15 residues. The CDR3 nucleotides are TGTGCCACCAGCAGAGACCAGTGGGACACCCGATCGGCTTTCTTT. It specifies CATSRDQWDTRSAFF. The full variable domain, completed using reference TRBV15 and TRBJ1-1, is DAMVIQNPRYQVTQFGKPVTLSCSQTLNHNVMYWYQQKSSQAPKLLFHYYDKDFNNEADTPDNFQSRRPNTSFCFLDIRSPGLGDTAMYLCATSRDQWDTRSAFFGQGTRLTVV.

The chain couples TRBV20-1 to TRBJ2-7; D is ambiguous. CDR3 size: 12 residues. V was shortened by 4 bases and J by 4 bases, with 11 bases between the two germline ends. Germline loops: CDR1 DFQATT, CDR2 SNEGSKA (reference sequence). The CDR3 loop reads CSATSDTYEQYF. As DNA, the CDR3 is TGCAGTGCTACGTCGGATACATACGAGCAGTACTTC.

J is TRBJ2-6 and V is TRBV4-2; 7 bases are shared with TRBD2. This CDR3 contains 16 residues. Trimming cost V 5 bases and J 1 base; bases outside gene matches: 5. Per germline, CDR1 LGHNA and CDR2 YNFKEQ. CDR3 DNA sequence: TGTGCCAGCAGCGCCCGGGGGGATTCTGGGGCCAACGTCCTGACTTTC. This sequence encodes CASSARGDSGANVLTF.

This chain joins TRBV20-1 and TRBJ2-1; TRBD2 matches at 8 bases. Germline CDR1 DFQATT, CDR2 SNEGSKA (reference sequence). V was clipped by 7 bases and J by 8 bases; unmatched bases: 19. The CDR3 is 16 residues long. The CDR3: CSVTRSTSGGVHEQFF. The CDR3 DNA sequence: TGCAGTGTAACGAGATCGACCAGCGGGGGTGTCCATGAGCAGTTCTTC.

CDR3 sequence: CASSQGRLAGTDTQYF. The CDR3 DNA reads as TGTGCCAGCAGCCAAGGCCGACTAGCGGGGACAGATACGCAGTATTTT. This chain uses TRBV3-1 with TRBJ2-3; 11 bases match TRBD2. There are 16 residues in the CDR3. From germline, CDR1 is LGHDT and CDR2 YNNKEL (reference sequence). Losses at the gene ends were 1 base for V and 3 bases for J; bases not matched to a gene: 3.

The V gene is TRBV4-1, the J gene TRBJ1-1, with 7 bases fitting TRBD1. Germline V gene sequence: CDR1 MGHRA, CDR2 YSYEKL. The length of the CDR3 is 14 residues. The junction had 3 bases not matched to a gene; V was cut back by 0 bases and J by 5 bases. The CDR3 loop reads CASSQEPGGTEAFF. The DNA of the CDR3 is TGCGCCAGCAGCCAAGAGCCAGGGGGGACTGAAGCTTTCTTT.

The rearrangement joins TRBV20-1 to TRBJ2-7; D is unclear. CDR1 is DFQATT and CDR2 is SNEGSKA in the germline V gene (reference sequence). The CDR3 has 12 residues. V was cut by 5 bases and J by 0 bases, with 8 bases left in between. Here the CDR3 DNA reads TGCAGTGCTGGTCGTGACTCCTACGAGCAGTACTTC. It specifies CSAGRDSYEQYF.

V is TRBV24-1 and J is TRBJ2-2, with 7 bases identical to TRBD1. CDR3 length equals 17 residues. V trimming: 4 bases; J trimming: 3 bases; junction bases outside the gene matches: 10. Germline CDR1 KGHDR, CDR2 SFDVKD. CDR3 sequence: CATSDLQGQEDTGELFF. In nucleotides, the CDR3 is TGTGCCACCAGTGACCTACAAGGACAGGAGGACACCGGGGAGCTGTTTTTT.

The chain joins TRBV3-1 to TRBJ2-4; D unresolved. V shed 1 base and J shed 0 bases, with 13 bases lying between them. Germline CDR1 and CDR2: LGHDT and YNNKEL (reference sequence). The CDR3 runs to 17 residues. CDR3 DNA sequence: TGTGCCAGCAGCCAAGGTCCGGACCCCTTAGCCAAAAACATTCAGTACTTC. Translation gives CASSQGPDPLAKNIQYF.

The V gene is TRBV5-1, the J gene TRBJ2-1; 9 bases are shared with TRBD2. The germline gives CDR1 SGHRS, CDR2 YFSETQ. V shed 4 bases, J shed 4 bases, and the junction held 9 bases outside the gene matches. The CDR3 totals 16 residues. This chain's CDR3 is CASSAPGRGGYNEQFF. The CDR3 bases are TGCGCCAGCAGCGCCCCCGGGCGGGGGGGGTACAATGAGCAGTTCTTC.

This chain connects TRBV29-1 to TRBJ1-2; a possible D gene is TRBD1 (5 bases). Germline V gene lookup returns CDR1 SQVTM and CDR2 ANQGSEA. The CDR3 is 14 amino acids. With 6 bases removed from V and 4 bases from J, the gap between germline ends came to 18 bases. The CDR3 sequence: CSVAGAPFRYGYTF. DNA of the CDR3: TGCAGCGTAGCCGGGGCCCCATTCCGCTATGGCTACACCTTC.

The V gene is TRBV29-1, the J gene TRBJ2-3, with 7 bases that match TRBD1. Trimming took 1 base from V and 2 from J; bases not matched to a gene: 6. The germline V gene has CDR1 SQVTM and CDR2 ANQGSEA. The CDR3 runs 15 residues. The CDR3 DNA reads TGCAGCGTTGAAGGGCCAGGGGGTCCCACAGATACGCAGTATTTT. As protein: CSVEGPGGPTDTQYF.

The J gene is TRBJ2-3, the V gene TRBV20-1; the match to TRBD2 covers 12 bases. The CDR3 has 13 amino acids. Trimming at V came to 5 bases and at J to 6 bases, leaving 3 bases not matched to a gene. CDR1 is DFQATT, CDR2 SNEGSKA, per germline (reference sequence). The CDR3 here is CSAPLAGGDTQYF. The CDR3, as DNA: TGCAGTGCTCCCCTAGCGGGAGGGGATACGCAGTATTTT.